This is a list of T cell receptor beta chains from one sample in a study of cytomegalovirus exposure and HLA in healthy donors. The method was immunoSEQ multiplex PCR; TCRdb's version includes in-frame clones alone and lacks a portion of them. This table holds around 72,000 clones, approximately 70% found once. Sample: PBMCs. These receptor sequences come from a man in his forties in good health and CMV-seropositive. The CDR3 runs from the conserved cysteine through the conserved F or W. A D gene is named only where the DNA matches it firmly. The size field is filled for only some rows; it gives once, few, many or a size class.

size	V	D	J	DNA	CDR3
NA	TRBV2	NA	TRBJ2-7	TGTGCCAGCAGTAACAGGGCAAGCTCCTACGAGCAGTACTTC	CASSNRASSYEQYF
NA	TRBV15	TRBD1	TRBJ2-5	TGTGCCACCAGCAGCGACCTGTATCGGTCGGGACAGATAGAAGAGACCCAGTACTTC	CATSSDLYRSGQIEETQYF
few	TRBV6-6	TRBD2	TRBJ2-1	TGTGCCAGCAGTGGGGCTTTGGGGAGGGGTCAGAATGAGCAGTTCTTC	CASSGALGRGQNEQFF
NA	TRBV6-1	TRBD1	TRBJ1-5	TGTGCCAGCAGTGAAAACTCGGAGCGGACAGGATGGTTCAATCAGCCCCAGCATTTT	CASSENSERTGWFNQPQHF
NA	TRBV10-3	NA	TRBJ2-6	TGTGCCATCAGTGAGCCGCCGATCCGCACTCGCGGGACAGATTTTTCTGGGACCAACGTCCTGACTTTC	CAISEPPIRTRGTDFSGTNVLTF
once	TRBV14	NA	TRBJ2-3	TGTGCCAGCAGCTCGCGGGGCCGCACAGATACGCAGTATTTT	CASSSRGRTDTQYF
NA	TRBV12-5	TRBD2	TRBJ2-1	TGTGCTAGTGCTCCTAGCGGGGTTAACAATGAGCAGTTCTTC	CASAPSGVNNEQFF
NA	TRBV28	NA	TRBJ1-5	TGTGCCAGCAGTTTAGGTTCCAGAGGGGGTCAGCCCCAGCATTTT	CASSLGSRGGQPQHF
NA	TRBV6-5	NA	TRBJ1-3	TGTGCCAGCAGCACGGGACAAAACTCTGGAAACACCATATATTTT	CASSTGQNSGNTIYF
NA	TRBV19	NA	TRBJ1-6	TGTGCCAGTAGTCCGCGGGAGGGGGACGCCTATAATTCACCCCTCCACTTT	CASSPREGDAYNSPLHF
once	TRBV5-4	NA	TRBJ1-3	TGTGCCAGCAGCTTCTCCCGAGGGGACACCATATATTTT	CASSFSRGDTIYF
few	TRBV4-1	NA	TRBJ2-7	TGCGCCAGCAGCCAAGCAGCCCCTCCATCGACGAGGAGCTACGAGCAGTACTTC	CASSQAAPPSTRSYEQYF
few	TRBV6-6	TRBD1	TRBJ2-1	TGTGCCAGCAGTAAGACAGGGGAAGGCCATGAGCAGTTCTTC	CASSKTGEGHEQFF
NA	TRBV13	NA	TRBJ1-2	TGTGCCAGCAGCTCGACAGGCTACTATGGCTACACCTTC	CASSSTGYYGYTF
NA	TRBV6-6	NA	TRBJ2-5	TGTGCCAGCAGCCGCCCCTTAGATTACCAAGAGACCCAGTACTTC	CASSRPLDYQETQYF
NA	TRBV10-3	TRBD1	TRBJ1-2	TGTGCCATCAGTCGCTCCGGGACAGGGTCTAGTTTTGACTATGGCTACACCTTC	CAISRSGTGSSFDYGYTF
NA	TRBV10-3	TRBD2	TRBJ2-5	TGTGCCGTCGCCGGGACTAGCGGGGGAGAGACCCAGTACTTC	CAVAGTSGGETQYF
few	TRBV6-5	NA	TRBJ2-1	TGTGCCAGCAGCCTTAGTGGCTCCTACAATGAGCAGTTCTTC	CASSLSGSYNEQFF
once	TRBV4-2	TRBD1	TRBJ1-2	TGTGCCAGCAGCGCCGGGACAGGGAACCCCAGCTATGGCTACACCTTC	CASSAGTGNPSYGYTF
NA	TRBV11-3	TRBD1	TRBJ2-2	TGTGCCAGCAGCTCGGGACAGGGGATCGTCGGGGAGCTGTTTTTT	CASSSGQGIVGELFF
once	TRBV11-3	NA	TRBJ1-1	TGTGCCAGCAGTAAGGGAGCGAGGGAAGTTGAAGCTTTCTTT	CASSKGAREVEAFF
NA	TRBV28	NA	TRBJ1-5	TGTGCCAGCAGCCCCGGCGGACTTGGCAATCAGCCCCAGCATTTT	CASSPGGLGNQPQHF
few	TRBV30	NA	TRBJ1-4	TGTGCCTGGAGTGTACCGGGGGGCGACGAAAAACTGTTTTTT	CAWSVPGGDEKLFF
few	TRBV5-4	TRBD1	TRBJ2-5	TGTGCCAGCAGCCCGACAGGGGGCCCGTCACAAGAGACCCAGTACTTC	CASSPTGGPSQETQYF
NA	TRBV13	NA	TRBJ1-6	TGTGCCAGCAGCTTATATACGAGTTCACCCCTCCACTTT	CASSLYTSSPLHF
few	TRBV30	NA	TRBJ1-1	TGTGCCTGGAGCGGAGGGAGTTGGGGCCGAGCTTTCTTT	CAWSGGSWGRAFF
few	TRBV2	NA	TRBJ1-5	TGTGCCAGCCAAATCGCCGGGGTTTACAATCAGCCCCAGCATTTT	CASQIAGVYNQPQHF
few	TRBV4-2	TRBD2	TRBJ2-5	TGTGCCAGCAGCCAAGGACGGGGGGACCAAGAGACCCAGTACTTC	CASSQGRGDQETQYF
NA	TRBV4-1	NA	TRBJ1-4	TGCGCCAGCAGAGGTCGGGGGGTGGAGGAAAAACTGTTTTTT	CASRGRGVEEKLFF
NA	TRBV15	NA	TRBJ1-1	TGTGCCACCAGCAAAGGGGAGAACACTGAAGCTTTCTTT	CATSKGENTEAFF
few	TRBV30	NA	TRBJ1-2	TGTGCCTGGGCCCCGGACAGCTATGGCTACACCTTC	CAWAPDSYGYTF
NA	TRBV5-6	NA	TRBJ1-2	TGTGCCAGCAGTTTTGGCGAGGGAGGAGGCTACACCTTC	CASSFGEGGGYTF